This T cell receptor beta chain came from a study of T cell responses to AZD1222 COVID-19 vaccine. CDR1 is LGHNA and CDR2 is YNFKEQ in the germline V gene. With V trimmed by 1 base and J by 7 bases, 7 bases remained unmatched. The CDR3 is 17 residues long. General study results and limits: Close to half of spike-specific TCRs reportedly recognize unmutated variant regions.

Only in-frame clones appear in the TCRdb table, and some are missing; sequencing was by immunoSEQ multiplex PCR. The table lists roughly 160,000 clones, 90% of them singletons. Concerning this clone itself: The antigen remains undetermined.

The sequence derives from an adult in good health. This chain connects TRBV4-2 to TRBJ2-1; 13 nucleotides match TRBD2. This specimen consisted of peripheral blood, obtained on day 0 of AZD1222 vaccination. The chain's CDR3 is CASSQGTRTSGGNEQFF. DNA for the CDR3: TGTGCCAGCAGCCAAGGCACTCGGACTAGCGGGGGAAATGAGCAGTTCTTC.